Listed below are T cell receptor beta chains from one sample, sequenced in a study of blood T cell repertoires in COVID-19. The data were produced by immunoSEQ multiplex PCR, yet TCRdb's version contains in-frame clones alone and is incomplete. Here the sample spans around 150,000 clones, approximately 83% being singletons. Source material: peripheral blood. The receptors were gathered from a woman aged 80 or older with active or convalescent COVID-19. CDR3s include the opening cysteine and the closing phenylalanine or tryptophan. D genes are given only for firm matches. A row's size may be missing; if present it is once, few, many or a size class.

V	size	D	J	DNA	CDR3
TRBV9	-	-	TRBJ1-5	TGTGCCAGCAGCGTAGCCCTCGACGACAGAGAAGCTCAGCCCCAGCATTTT	CASSVALDDREAQPQHF
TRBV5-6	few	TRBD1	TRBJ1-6	TGTGCCAGCAGCCTCAGGGGGTTCCTTTCACCCCTCCACTTT	CASSLRGFLSPLHF
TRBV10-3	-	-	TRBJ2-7	TGTGCCATCAGTGGTGGAGGGGGCCCCTACGAGCAGTACTTC	CAISGGGGPYEQYF
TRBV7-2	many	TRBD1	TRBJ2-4	TGTGCCAGCAGCCCGTCTCGACAGGGAAACATTCAGTACTTC	CASSPSRQGNIQYF
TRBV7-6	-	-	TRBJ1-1	TGTGCCAGCAGCTTAGCCAGTGGGCCCATGAACACTGAAGCTTTCTTT	CASSLASGPMNTEAFF
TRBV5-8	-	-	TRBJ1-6	TGTGCCAGCAGCTCGCGTAGGACAAACAATTCACCCCTCCACTTT	CASSSRRTNNSPLHF
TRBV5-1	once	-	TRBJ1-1	TGCGCCAGCAGCTTAGGCACATTACAGAGGAACACTGAAGCTTTCTTT	CASSLGTLQRNTEAFF
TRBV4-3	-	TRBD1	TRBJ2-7	TGCGCCAGCAGCCAATCGACAGGGGGCCCCTACGAGCAGTACTTC	CASSQSTGGPYEQYF
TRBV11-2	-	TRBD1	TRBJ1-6	TGTGCCAGCAGCGGCAACAGGGGGCAATCACCCCTCCACTTT	CASSGNRGQSPLHF
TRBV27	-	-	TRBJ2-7	TGTGCCAGCAGTTCCCGGACATCGGTAGACGAGCAGTACTTC	CASSSRTSVDEQYF
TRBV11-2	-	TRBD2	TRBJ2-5	TGTGCCAGCAGCTTAGCAGCGGGGGGCCCCCAAGAGACCCAGTACTTC	CASSLAAGGPQETQYF
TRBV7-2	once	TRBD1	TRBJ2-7	TGTGCCAGCAGCCCACCGAGAAGGGACAGGACGTCCTCCTACGAGCAGTACTTC	CASSPPRRDRTSSYEQYF
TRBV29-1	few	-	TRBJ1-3	TGCAGCGTTAAGGAGTCTGGAAACACCATATATTTT	CSVKESGNTIYF
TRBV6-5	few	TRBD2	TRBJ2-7	TGTGCCAGCATTTGGACTAGCGGGGCGATCTACGAGCAGTACTTC	CASIWTSGAIYEQYF
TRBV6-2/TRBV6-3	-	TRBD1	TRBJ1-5	TGTGCCAGCAGTACGGGGACAGCTTATAGCAATCAGCCCCAGCATTTT	CASSTGTAYSNQPQHF
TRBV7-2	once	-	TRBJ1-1	TGTGCCAGCAGCTTAGAGGCTCAGGTAACTGAAGCTTTCTTT	CASSLEAQVTEAFF
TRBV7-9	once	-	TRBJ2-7	TGTGCCAGCAGCTTCTGGACGGAGGGGTACGAGCAGTACTTC	CASSFWTEGYEQYF
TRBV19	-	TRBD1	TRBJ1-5	TGTGCCACTGAGGGGGGACAGGGTGTCCAGCCCCAGCATTTT	CATEGGQGVQPQHF
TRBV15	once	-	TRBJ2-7	TGTGCCACCAGCGGGGGGGGGCAGGCCAGCTCCTACGAGCAGTACTTC	CATSGGGQASSYEQYF
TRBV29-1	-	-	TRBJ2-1	TGCAGCGTTGAAGCCCGCTACAATGAGCAGTTCTTC	CSVEARYNEQFF
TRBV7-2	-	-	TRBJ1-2	TGTGCCAGCAGCTTATTTCCCCAGTATGGCTACACCTTC	CASSLFPQYGYTF
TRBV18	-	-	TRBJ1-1	TGTGCCAGCTCACCCACGGGGATGAGCACTGAAGCTTTCTTT	CASSPTGMSTEAFF
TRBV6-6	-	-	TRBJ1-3	TGTGCCAGCAGTCCCCCGGGTTACTCTGGAAACACCATATATTTT	CASSPPGYSGNTIYF
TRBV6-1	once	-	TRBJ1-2	TGTGCCAGCAGTGAACGCGGAAGTGCGGACTATGGCTACACCTTC	CASSERGSADYGYTF
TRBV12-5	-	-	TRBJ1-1	TGTGCTAGTGGTTTGGTAGCAGGGTCTCACACTGAAGCTTTCTTT	CASGLVAGSHTEAFF
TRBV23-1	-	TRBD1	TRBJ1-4	TGCGCCAGCAGTCAAGACAGGGGGCGGGGGCTGTTTTTT	CASSQDRGRGLFF
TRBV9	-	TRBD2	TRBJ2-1	TGTGCCAGCAGCCCGGGACTAGCGGGCCCCAATGAGCAGTTCTTC	CASSPGLAGPNEQFF